The 20 T cell receptor beta chains in this list originate from one sample, sequenced in a study of shared clonotypes between healthy human individuals. The protocol was immunoSEQ multiplex PCR, while the TCRdb copy is restricted to in-frame clones and leaves out a portion. This sample has approximately 2.3 million clones, with 85% to 95% found just once. The sequencing sample was made of naive CD4+ T cells from PBMCs. Noted subset: CD45RA+ positively selected. Source of these receptors: a man aged 18-30 years in good health. Some clones in this sample may be carry-over from other donors' samples.

The chain has TRBV9 and TRBJ1-2; 8 positions match TRBD1. Germline values: CDR1 SGDLS, CDR2 YYNGEE. Trimming removed 4 bases from V and 5 bases from J; junction bases left unmatched: 10. This CDR3 has 15 residues. CDR3 DNA: TGTGCCAGCAGCCGCATGAGCCAGGGGGCTTATGGCTACACCTTC. Protein product: CASSRMSQGAYGYTF.

This clone appeared a single time. The chain is built from TRBV7-9 and TRBJ2-3; TRBD2 matches at 10 bases. The V and J ends lost 4 bases and 4 bases, in that order; junction bases with no gene match: 11. CDR1 SEHNR and CDR2 FQNEAQ come from the germline V gene (reference sequence). The CDR3 is 17 amino acids. CDR3 sequence reads: CASSSPLAGAGADTQYF. CDR3 sequence (DNA): TGTGCCAGCAGCTCGCCTCTAGCGGGAGCGGGTGCAGATACGCAGTATTTT.

V is TRBV6-6 and J is TRBJ2-5, with 7 bases fitting TRBD1. This CDR3 spans 15 amino acids. Trimming removed 6 bases from V and 3 bases from J; junction bases left unmatched: 10. Per the germline V gene, CDR1 is MNHNY and CDR2 is SVGAGI (reference sequence). CDR3 in amino acids: CASRRQGLAEETQYF. The CDR3 region has the DNA TGTGCCAGCAGACGACAGGGCTTGGCTGAAGAGACCCAGTACTTC.

The genes are TRBV27 and TRBJ2-7; D remains ambiguous. V was clipped by 6 bases and J by 3 bases, with 18 bases between them. The CDR3 covers 15 residues. The germline CDR1 and CDR2 sequences are MNHEY and SMNVEV (reference sequence). CDR3 sequence: CASRVTRWFIYEQYF. Written as DNA, the CDR3 is TGTGCCAGCAGGGTGACAAGGTGGTTCATCTACGAGCAGTACTTC.

V and J are TRBV9 and TRBJ2-3; 7 bases match TRBD1. There are 14 residues in the CDR3. CDR1 and CDR2 from the germline V gene are SGDLS and YYNGEE. Trimming took 3 bases from V and 1 from J; bases not matched to a gene: 2. CDR3 DNA sequence: TGTGCCAGCAGCGCGGGACAGCGCACAGATACGCAGTATTTT. This encodes CASSAGQRTDTQYF. The variable domain in full, with the rest retrieved from reference TRBV9 and TRBJ2-3, is DSGVTQTPKHLITATGQRVTLRCSPRSGDLSVYWYQQSLDQGLQFLIQYYNGEERAKGNILERFSAQQFPDLHSELNLSSLELGDSALYFCASSAGQRTDTQYFGPGTRLTVL.

The chain uses TRBV6-1 and TRBJ2-1; perhaps TRBD2 as D (5 bases). Germline V gene data show CDR1 as MNHNS and CDR2 as SASEGT. V lost 7 bases and J lost 9, with 13 bases in between. The CDR3 loop spans 12 amino acids. The CDR3 nucleotides are TGTGCCAGCATCTCCTTCGGAGGTGAGCAGTTCTTC. This gives the protein CASISFGGEQFF.

The chain uses TRBV2 and TRBJ1-3; TRBD1 agrees at 9 bases. V was pared by 6 bases and J by 3 bases, with 6 bases of the junction left unmatched. CDR3 size: 15 residues. Looked up from germline, CDR1 is SNHLY and CDR2 is FYNNEI. CDR3 region: CASREQGAFGNTIYF. The DNA for the CDR3 is TGTGCCAGCAGGGAACAGGGGGCTTTTGGAAACACCATATATTTT.

The chain has TRBV6-1 and TRBJ2-3; D is uncertain. Germline-derived CDR1 and CDR2 are MNHNS and SASEGT. The length of the CDR3 is 15 residues. Trimming removed 2 bases at V and 1 base at J, with 10 bases between. DNA for the CDR3: TGTGCCAGCAGTGAAAAGCCGCTCGGCACAGATACGCAGTATTTT. Translated, it gives CASSEKPLGTDTQYF.

This chain connects TRBV28 to TRBJ2-3; TRBD2 is a possible D gene (5 bases). Between the trimmed V and J ends, which lost 2 bases and 6 bases, there was a span of 15 bases. Germline V gene lookup returns CDR1 MDHEN and CDR2 SYDVKM. The CDR3 totals 15 residues. The DNA of the CDR3 is TGTGCCAGCAGTTTAGCTCGACCGCCGGGGGATACGCAGTATTTT. Translation: CASSLARPPGDTQYF.

The gene calls are TRBV2 and TRBJ2-5, with TRBD1 matching over 8 bases. The CDR3 sequence is 15 residues long. Germline V CDR1 and CDR2: SNHLY, FYNNEI. The V and J ends lost 7 bases and 4 bases, in that order; junction bases with no gene match: 11. In DNA, the CDR3 is TGTGCCAGCACTCTCGGGACAGGCCCTCTAGAGACCCAGTACTTC. Translated: CASTLGTGPLETQYF.

V gene TRBV4-1 combines with J gene TRBJ2-7, with 8 bases that match TRBD1. In germline, CDR1 is MGHRA, CDR2 YSYEKL. The CDR3 is 16 residues long. V was clipped by 2 bases and J by 7 bases; unmatched bases: 13. The CDR3 spells CASSQPRTGTSGEQYF. The CDR3 DNA reads TGCGCCAGCAGCCAACCCCGGACAGGGACCTCTGGGGAGCAGTACTTC.

The chain employs TRBV5-4 and TRBJ2-1; 7 bases map to TRBD2. V lost 4 bases to trimming and J lost 6 bases; unmatched junction nucleotides: 10. Germline V lookup: CDR1 SGHNT, CDR2 YYREEE (reference sequence). The CDR3 runs to 15 residues. The CDR3 DNA sequence: TGTGCCAGCAGCACAAGAGCGGGAACTTCCAATGAGCAGTTCTTC. Its protein is CASSTRAGTSNEQFF. The full variable domain, completed using reference TRBV5-4 and TRBJ2-1, is ETGVTQSPTHLIKTRGQQVTLRCSSQSGHNTVSWYQQALGQGPQFIFQYYREEENGRGNFPPRFSGLQFPNYSSELNVNALELDDSALYLCASSTRAGTSNEQFFGPGTRLTVL.

The chain employs TRBV5-1 and TRBJ2-1; 7 nucleotides line up with TRBD2. Germline V gene sequence: CDR1 SGHRS, CDR2 YFSETQ. The CDR3 has 17 residues. V shed 4 bases and J 2 bases; nucleotides not matched to a gene: 12. The CDR3 region is CASSPVASGLTYNEQFF. The CDR3 region has the DNA TGCGCCAGCAGCCCGGTGGCTAGCGGCCTGACCTACAATGAGCAGTTCTTC.

V is TRBV5-1 and J is TRBJ2-2; tentative D call: TRBD2 (6 bases). The CDR3 has 17 residues. CDR1 and CDR2 from the germline V gene are SGHRS and YFSETQ. Trimming removed 4 bases from V and 0 bases from J, with 16 bases in between. The CDR3, as DNA: TGCGCCAGCAGCACGGGGGACTCCGCGGCGAACACCGGGGAGCTGTTTTTT. Amino acid sequence: CASSTGDSAANTGELFF.

Details on this clone: Within the sample, other DNA sequences also encode this same CDR3. This chain links TRBV28 with TRBJ1-2, with no clear D. Deletions cut 6 bases from V and 3 bases from J, with 8 bases between. The germline gives CDR1 MDHEN, CDR2 SYDVKM. The CDR3 runs to 12 residues. In DNA form, the CDR3 reads TGTGCCAGCAGCCCCGGTGACTATGGCTACACCTTC. Translation gives CASSPGDYGYTF.

J is TRBJ1-2 and V is TRBV28; no clear D gene. Per germline, CDR1 MDHEN and CDR2 SYDVKM. The CDR3 has 14 residues. Trimming cost V 3 bases and J 3 bases, with 11 bases left between them. The CDR3 is CASSFPRTDYGYTF. CDR3 DNA: TGTGCCAGCAGTTTCCCTCGGACCGACTATGGCTACACCTTC.

This chain uses TRBV28 with TRBJ2-3; possible D gene TRBD1, 8 bases. Trimming stripped 3 bases from V and 1 base from J, with 14 bases between. CDR3 length: 16 residues. Germline values: CDR1 MDHEN, CDR2 SYDVKM. The CDR3 here is CASSFYRGGGTDTQYF. The CDR3 bases are TGTGCCAGCAGTTTCTACAGGGGGGGAGGCACAGATACGCAGTATTTT.

The chain employs TRBV15 and TRBJ2-5, with TRBD1 identical over 8 bases. CDR1 LNHNV and CDR2 YYDKDF come from the germline V gene (reference sequence). Trimming at V came to 5 bases and at J to 5 bases, leaving 13 bases not matched to a gene. The CDR3 extends over 16 amino acids. CDR3 nucleotide sequence: TGTGCCACCAGCCTCTCCGGGGCAGGGGGCAGGGAGACCCAGTACTTC. It is translated as CATSLSGAGGRETQYF.

The V and J genes are TRBV7-2 and TRBJ1-3; D gene unclear. CDR1 is SGHTA, CDR2 FQGNSA, per germline. The CDR3 sequence is 14 residues long. Trimming removed 1 base from V and 4 bases from J, with 8 bases in between. The CDR3, as DNA: TGTGCCAGCAGCTTAGGAGGGAACGGAAACACCATATATTTT. This translates into CASSLGGNGNTIYF.

This rearrangement joins TRBV19 to TRBJ1-2, with TRBD1 identical over 11 bases. CDR3 length: 19 residues. V trimming: 7 bases; J trimming: 6 bases; junction bases outside the gene matches: 22. CDR1 LNHDA and CDR2 SQIVND come from the germline V gene (reference sequence). This chain's CDR3 is CASTHRPGGTGGRSDGYTF. The CDR3 nucleotides read TGTGCCAGTACCCATCGCCCCGGTGGGACAGGGGGTCGCAGTGATGGCTACACCTTC.